This TCR beta chain is drawn from a study of cytomegalovirus exposure and HLA in healthy donors (TCRdb year 2017). In the study overall: An earlier analysis of some 500 of the donors reported roughly 270 Gb of sequence data and 117 million unique TCR beta sequences from about 200 million T cells. About 310 gigabases of sequencing data and some 85 million unique TCR sequences were included in an early release covering roughly 600 HLA-typed donors. Of the roughly 400 genotyped donors, approximately 80% were placed in the genetic ancestry cluster associated with self-reported Caucasian donors. The study aimed to test whether signatures of past pathogen exposure could be identified by cataloging public T cell receptors. The study used immunosequencing to profile the T cell repertoires of approximately 630 subjects and linked those repertoires to cytomegalovirus serostatus. In addition to the first cohort of 666 subjects, a separate validation cohort of 100 to 150 different subjects was used. High-throughput TCR immunosequencing, statistical association of individual TCRs with disease status, and machine learning were combined to predict cytomegalovirus infection status. A later analysis re-analyzed previously published TCR beta repertoires from several hundred donors and added high-resolution HLA genotyping to study TCR occurrence patterns. In the later analysis, no new phenotypic data were used to find candidate immune exposures; instead, reliance was placed on TCR beta sequences and their occurrence across donors. An earlier analysis of approximately 630 of the donors applied high-throughput TCR beta sequencing to assess whether each TCR beta V gene segment acted as functional or pseudogenic. Donor age, sex, ethnicity and CMV serostatus were compiled together with the repertoire data. A later genetic analysis used genome-wide SNP genotypes for about 65% of the roughly 700 donors, treating that subset as a discovery cohort. All discovery cohort repertoires had been generated using a single sequencing platform. HLA typing covered class I and class II loci at four-digit resolution. The number of donors typed differed by locus, with 629-630 for A, B, C, DRB1 and DQB1, 522 for DQA1, approximately 580 for DPA1, and approximately 470 for DPB1. A handful of DR-DQ haplotypes were handled as single units for association and clustering because linkage in the cohort was strong. Among 398 genotyped donors of the cohort, an average of around 220,000 unique TCR beta nucleotide sequences was sequenced per donor, of which approximately 19% were non-productive.

Concerning this clone itself: Its antigen remains undetermined. Per-base qualities were not stored, and no clone one base away is much larger.

The germline V gene yields KGHSH for CDR1 and LQKENI for CDR2. The germline V and J ends show losses of 4 bases and 8 bases respectively, and no gene match explains 4 bases of the junction. The CDR3 numbers 12 residues from cysteine through phenylalanine. Of all the DNA, just the CDR3 is kept, 36 bases in frame from base 1. The cohort consisted of 650 to 700 healthy bone marrow donors. At the time of sampling, every cohort member was nominally healthy, though immune exposures that went unrecorded were likely present. The donor tested CMV seronegative, placing the donor among the 350 to 400 seronegative members of the cohort. Every donor gave a peripheral blood sample, and the peripheral blood mononuclear cells from that sample were used for TCR beta sequencing. The Qiagen DNeasy Blood Extraction Kit was used to extract genomic DNA from the blood cell samples. General study outcomes and caveats: According to a later genetic analysis, donors in an Asian-associated ancestry cluster had fewer N-insertions in productive TCRs than the approximately 630-donor mean. The presence/absence analyses assumed that sequencing depth was roughly uniform across donors, and that assumption may not be true. Correlated functional status among segregating V segments might reflect linkage disequilibrium, but an unknown experimental factor could not be ruled out. Immune exposure information for the cohort was limited to CMV serostatus. In a later analysis, HLA-associated TCR beta chains showed more clonal expansion and lower generation probabilities than non-associated chains that were equally common. The authors suggested that the approach could potentially be extended to other disease states and immunological phenotypes. A few of the identified cytomegalovirus-associated TCR beta chains were confirmed in vitro to be specific for cytomegalovirus antigens. An earlier analysis of approximately 600 of the donors showed that most TCR beta V segments appeared in productive rearrangements either about 87% or about 30% of the time, which broadly matched IMGT annotations. Across donors, most TCR sequences were observed very rarely, whereas some public TCRs were present in many individuals. A group of highly shared sequence variants was considered likely to be a technical artifact of the sequencing pipeline. Because HLA typing was missing for some donors at each locus, association tests included only the typed subset. A further reported finding was that TCR beta sequences accurately predicted the HLA-A and HLA-B alleles for most subjects in the first cohort. According to a later analysis, parvovirus B19, influenza, CMV and Epstein-Barr virus appeared linked to several top co-occurrence clusters. Because the 87-base-pair reads could not distinguish some IMGT-functional V segments, including TRBV6-2 and TRBV6-3, those segments were excluded. In the study, some 160 TCR beta chains were listed as associated with cytomegalovirus. The classifier was reported to diagnose cytomegalovirus status with high specificity and sensitivity in both the original cohort and the validation cohort. The earlier analysis of some 540 of the donors excluded approximately 15 rarely observed V segments, including chromosome 9 orphons, because counts were too low. An association between a missense DCLRE1C variant and V-gene and J-gene trimming of TCR beta chains was found in a later genetic analysis and replicated in an independent cohort. According to a later analysis, TCR association rates differed among HLA loci, with DRB1 alleles showing the most associated TCRs and HLA-C alleles showing the fewest. When HLA alleles, especially DR and DQ, strongly co-occurred, attributing TCR associations to individual alleles was difficult. A later analysis found that most CMV-associated TCR beta chains appeared HLA-restricted, with HLA associations seemingly driven largely by CMV exposure. Specific HLA alleles were associated with over 15,000 TCR beta sequences at a false discovery rate of 0.05 in a later analysis. In this cohort, only TCR beta chains were sequenced, and detectable features were limited by the absence of alpha or paired-chain data.

Libraries were prepared through the immunoSEQ multiplex PCR assay. For the multiplex PCR, a mixture combining 60 forward primers for TCR Vbeta segments and 13 reverse primers for TCR Jbeta segments was used. Amplification of the CDR3 region of rearranged TCR beta genes was performed with a multiplex PCR assay on genomic DNA. The amplified TCR beta libraries were sequenced on the Illumina HiSeq System as 87-base-pair reads. The paper's processing steps were these. A later analysis tallied 75 million to 85 million unique TCR beta chains across the roughly 610 repertoires, and some 10 million of those chains were shared by two or more donors. A nearest-neighbor algorithm error-corrected the raw reads and collapsed the reads into unique sequences, merging closely related sequences to remove PCR and sequencing errors. CDR3 sequences were aligned to IMGT reference sequences to assign V, D and J gene segments. For a sequence to be retained, a match of at least six nucleotides to both a V gene segment and a J gene segment was required. Rearrangements were classified as productive when the CDR3 lacked stop codons and remained in frame with V and J, and all other rearrangements were classified as non-productive. Following IMGT convention, CDR3 was defined as the stretch from the second conserved V-encoded cysteine to the conserved J-encoded phenylalanine. Sequences without an unambiguous match to a single V gene segment were excluded from the earlier analysis of several hundred of the donors. In an earlier analysis of a few hundred of the donors, a V segment was called functional when productive rearrangements were above 56.7%, and segregating when the standard deviation between donors exceeded 5%. A statistical classification framework was developed to diagnose cytomegalovirus status using the catalog of TCR beta chain sequences. In a later analysis, V and J genes were assigned by comparing TCR nucleotide sequences against IMGT/GENE-DB human TR gene sequences. A later analysis assigned CDR3 sequences and most-parsimonious VDJ recombination scenarios with the TCRdist pipeline. A later analysis defined each TCR beta chain by its CDR3 amino acid sequence plus V-gene family, and excluded reads lacking a unique V-gene family. A later analysis removed 450 to 600 highly shared, low-generation-probability nucleotide sequences to deal with suspected cross-contamination and a sequencing artifact. For each public chain, a later analysis derived a clonal expansion index from normalized ranks of inferred template counts within each repertoire. Generation probabilities in a later analysis came from a VDJ recombination model fitted to out-of-frame rearrangements, and those results were checked against IGoR. In a later analysis, TCR-TCR, TCR-HLA and TCR-CMV co-occurrence was scored with hypergeometric tests, and a repertoire-size bias correction was applied to TCR pairs. To estimate false discovery rates, a later analysis permuted the HLA or CMV assignments 20 times. In a later analysis, co-occurring TCRs were grouped using DBSCAN, with TCRdist sequence similarity added in when clustering inside HLA-allele-positive subsets. Co-occurrence clustering excluded repertoires with fewer than 30,000 or more than 120,000 public chains, plus five with anomalous nucleotide sharing. Not all clones reach the TCRdb copy of this immuneACCESS table, which keeps in-frame sequences only. Checked studies attribute under half of the gap to unresolved V genes and leave the rest unexplained. D and trimming come from the DNA, and the V and J calls and clone size come from that table. Recorded for this sample are some 92,000 clones; roughly three quarters of them occurred a single time. Approximately 3% of the sample is held by the ten biggest clonotypes.

Input material: PBMCs. Recombination linked TRBV18 to TRBJ1-2; TRBD1 matches 7 bases in the middle. The clonotype was recovered from a man younger than 40 in good health and CMV-seronegative. CDR3 reads: CASSLDRNGYTF. The bases are TGTGCCAGCTCACTGGACAGGAACGGCTACACCTTC.